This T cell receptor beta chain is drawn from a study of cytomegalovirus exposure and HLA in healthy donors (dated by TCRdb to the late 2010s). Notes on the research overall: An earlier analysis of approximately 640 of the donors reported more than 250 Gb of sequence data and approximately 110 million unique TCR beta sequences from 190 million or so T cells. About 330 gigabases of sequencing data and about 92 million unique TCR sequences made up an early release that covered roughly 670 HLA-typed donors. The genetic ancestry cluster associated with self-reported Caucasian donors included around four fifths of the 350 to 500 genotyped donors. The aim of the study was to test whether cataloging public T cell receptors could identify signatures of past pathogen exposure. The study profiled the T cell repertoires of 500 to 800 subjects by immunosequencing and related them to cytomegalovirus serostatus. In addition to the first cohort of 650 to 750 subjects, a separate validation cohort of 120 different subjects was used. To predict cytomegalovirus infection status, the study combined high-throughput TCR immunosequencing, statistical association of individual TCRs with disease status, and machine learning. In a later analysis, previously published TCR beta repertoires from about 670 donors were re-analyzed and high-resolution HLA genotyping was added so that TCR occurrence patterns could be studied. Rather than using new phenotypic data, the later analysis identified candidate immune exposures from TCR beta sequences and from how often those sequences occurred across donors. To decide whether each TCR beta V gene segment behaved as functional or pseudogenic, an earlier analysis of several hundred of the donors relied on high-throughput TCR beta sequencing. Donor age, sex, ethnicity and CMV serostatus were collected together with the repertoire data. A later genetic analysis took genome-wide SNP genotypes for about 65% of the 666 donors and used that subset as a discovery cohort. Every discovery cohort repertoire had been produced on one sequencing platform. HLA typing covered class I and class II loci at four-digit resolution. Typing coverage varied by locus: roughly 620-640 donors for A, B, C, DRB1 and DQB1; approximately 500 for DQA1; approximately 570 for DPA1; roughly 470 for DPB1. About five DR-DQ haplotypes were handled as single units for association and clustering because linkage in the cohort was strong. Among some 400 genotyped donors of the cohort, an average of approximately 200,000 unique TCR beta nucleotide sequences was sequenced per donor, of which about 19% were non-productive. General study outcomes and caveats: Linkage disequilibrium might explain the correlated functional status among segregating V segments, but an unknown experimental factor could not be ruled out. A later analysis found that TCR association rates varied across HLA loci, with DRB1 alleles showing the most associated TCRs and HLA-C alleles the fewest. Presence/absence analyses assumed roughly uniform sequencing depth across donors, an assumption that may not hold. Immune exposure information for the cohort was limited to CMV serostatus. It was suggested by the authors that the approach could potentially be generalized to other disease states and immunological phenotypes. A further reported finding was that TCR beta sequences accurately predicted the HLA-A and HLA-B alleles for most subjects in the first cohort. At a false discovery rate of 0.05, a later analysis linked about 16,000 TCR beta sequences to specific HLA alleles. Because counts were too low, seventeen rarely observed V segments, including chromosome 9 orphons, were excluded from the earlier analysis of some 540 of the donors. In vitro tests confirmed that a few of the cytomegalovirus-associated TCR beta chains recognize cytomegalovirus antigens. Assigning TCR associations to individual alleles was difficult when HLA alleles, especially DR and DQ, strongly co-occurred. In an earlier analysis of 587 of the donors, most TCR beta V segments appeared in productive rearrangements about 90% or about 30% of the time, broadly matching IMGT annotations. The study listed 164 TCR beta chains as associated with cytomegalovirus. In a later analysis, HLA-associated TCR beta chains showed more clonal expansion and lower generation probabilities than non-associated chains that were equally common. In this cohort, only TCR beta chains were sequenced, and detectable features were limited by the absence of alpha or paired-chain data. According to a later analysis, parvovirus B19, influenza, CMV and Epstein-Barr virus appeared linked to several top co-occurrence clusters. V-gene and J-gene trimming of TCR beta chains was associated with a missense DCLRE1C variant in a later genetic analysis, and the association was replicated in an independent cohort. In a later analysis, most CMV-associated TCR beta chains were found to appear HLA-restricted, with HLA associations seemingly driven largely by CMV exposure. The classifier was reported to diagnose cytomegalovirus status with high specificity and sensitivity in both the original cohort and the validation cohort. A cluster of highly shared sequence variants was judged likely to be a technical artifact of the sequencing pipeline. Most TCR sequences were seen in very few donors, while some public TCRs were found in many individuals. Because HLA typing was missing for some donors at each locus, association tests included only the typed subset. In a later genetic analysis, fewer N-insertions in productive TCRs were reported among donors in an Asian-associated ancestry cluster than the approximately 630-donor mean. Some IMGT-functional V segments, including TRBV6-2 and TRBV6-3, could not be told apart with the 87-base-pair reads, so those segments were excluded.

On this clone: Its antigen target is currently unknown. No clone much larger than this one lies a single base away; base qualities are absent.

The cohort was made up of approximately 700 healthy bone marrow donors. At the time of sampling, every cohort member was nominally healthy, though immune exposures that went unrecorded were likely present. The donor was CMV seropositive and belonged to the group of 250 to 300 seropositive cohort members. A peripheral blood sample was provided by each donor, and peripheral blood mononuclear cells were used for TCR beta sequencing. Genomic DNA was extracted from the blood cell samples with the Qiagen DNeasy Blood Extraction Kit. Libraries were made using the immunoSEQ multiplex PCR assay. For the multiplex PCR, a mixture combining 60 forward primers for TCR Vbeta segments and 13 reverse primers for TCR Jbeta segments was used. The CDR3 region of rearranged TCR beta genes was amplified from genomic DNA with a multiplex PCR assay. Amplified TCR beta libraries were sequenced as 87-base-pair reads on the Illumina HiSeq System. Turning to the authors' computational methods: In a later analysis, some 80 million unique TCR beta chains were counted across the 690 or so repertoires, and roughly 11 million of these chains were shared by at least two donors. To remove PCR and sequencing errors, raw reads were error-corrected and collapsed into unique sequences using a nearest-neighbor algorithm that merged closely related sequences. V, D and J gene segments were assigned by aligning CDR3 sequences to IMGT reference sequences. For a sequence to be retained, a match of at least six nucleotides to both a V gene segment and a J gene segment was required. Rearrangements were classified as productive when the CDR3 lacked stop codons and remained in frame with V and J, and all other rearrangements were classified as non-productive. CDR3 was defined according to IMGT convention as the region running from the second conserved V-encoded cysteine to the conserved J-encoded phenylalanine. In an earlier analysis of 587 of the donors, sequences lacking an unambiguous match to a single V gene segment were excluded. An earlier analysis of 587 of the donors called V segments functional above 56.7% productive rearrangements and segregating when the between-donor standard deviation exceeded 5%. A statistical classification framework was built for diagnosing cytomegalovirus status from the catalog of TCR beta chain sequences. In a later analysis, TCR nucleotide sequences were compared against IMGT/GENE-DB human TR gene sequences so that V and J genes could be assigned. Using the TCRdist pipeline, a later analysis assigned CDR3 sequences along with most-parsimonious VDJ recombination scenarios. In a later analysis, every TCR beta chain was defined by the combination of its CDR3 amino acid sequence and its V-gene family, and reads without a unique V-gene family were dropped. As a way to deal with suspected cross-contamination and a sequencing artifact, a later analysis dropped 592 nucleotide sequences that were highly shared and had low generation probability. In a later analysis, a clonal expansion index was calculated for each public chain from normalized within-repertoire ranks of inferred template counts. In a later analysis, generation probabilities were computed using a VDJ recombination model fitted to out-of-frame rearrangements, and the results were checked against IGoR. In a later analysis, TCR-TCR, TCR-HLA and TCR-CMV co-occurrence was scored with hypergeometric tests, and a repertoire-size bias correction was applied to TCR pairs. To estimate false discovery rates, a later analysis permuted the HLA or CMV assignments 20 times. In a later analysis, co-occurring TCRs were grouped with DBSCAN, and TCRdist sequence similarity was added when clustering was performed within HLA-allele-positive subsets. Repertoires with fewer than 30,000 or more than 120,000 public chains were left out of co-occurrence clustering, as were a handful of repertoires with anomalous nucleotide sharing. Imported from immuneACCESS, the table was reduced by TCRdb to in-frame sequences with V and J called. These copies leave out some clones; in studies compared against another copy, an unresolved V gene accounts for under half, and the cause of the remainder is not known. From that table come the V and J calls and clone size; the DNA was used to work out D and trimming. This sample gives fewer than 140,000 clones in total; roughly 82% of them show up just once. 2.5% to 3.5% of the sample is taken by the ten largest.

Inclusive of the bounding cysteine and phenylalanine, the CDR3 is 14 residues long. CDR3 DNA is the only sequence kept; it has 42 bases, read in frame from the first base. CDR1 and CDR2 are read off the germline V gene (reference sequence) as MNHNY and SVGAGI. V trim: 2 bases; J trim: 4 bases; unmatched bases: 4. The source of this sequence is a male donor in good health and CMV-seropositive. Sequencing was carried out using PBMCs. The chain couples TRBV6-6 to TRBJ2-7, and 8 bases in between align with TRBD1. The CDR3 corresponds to CASSYADRVYEQYF. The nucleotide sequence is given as TGTGCCAGCAGTTACGCGGACAGGGTATACGAGCAGTACTTC.